This entry concerns a single T cell receptor (beta chain). Its antigen is currently unknown. Clones were read by immunoSEQ multiplex PCR, and TCRdb kept only the in-frame ones, dropping some. Here the sample spans millions of clones, approximately 94% being singletons. The record originates from a study of shared clonotypes between healthy human individuals. Study-level findings and limits: The sharing of around 5% of naive CD4 clonotypes was seen across several donors.

CD45RO negativity and positive selection for CCR7 defined naive CD8 cells, a population that excluded terminally differentiated effector memory CD45RA+ cells. CDR3 length: 15 amino acids. Trimming stripped 2 bases from V and 4 bases from J, with 14 bases between. Per germline, CDR1 SNHLY and CDR2 FYNNEI. The receptor was isolated from a man between 18 and 35 years old in good health. V and J are TRBV2 and TRBJ2-5; a possible D gene is TRBD1 (5 bases). Sequencing was performed on naive CD8+ T cells sorted from blood. The CDR3 sequence: CASSEYPGAPETQYF. The DNA for the CDR3 is TGTGCCAGCAGTGAATACCCTGGGGCACCAGAGACCCAGTACTTC.